The source of this TCR beta chain is a study of metastatic and nonmetastatic thyroid tumors. In the study overall: Repertoire data that came from the blood and tumor or nodule tissue of malignant and benign thyroid patients were compared.

This CDR3 is built from 15 residues. V lost 5 bases and J lost 8, with 18 bases in between. Germline CDR1 SGHVS, CDR2 FNYEAQ. Authors' processing steps: Construction of a distant-metastasis classifier for papillary thyroid cancer relied on CDR3 differences across clinicopathological groups. TCRdb re-processed the PCR reads through MiXCR. TCRdb, not the original authors, processed these V and J calls. The sample holds some 93,000 clones, about an eighth seen once. Thyroid surgery was performed in patients who had received no treatment beforehand. At least ten counts were recorded for this clone. The sample comprised blood. V is TRBV7-6 and J is TRBJ1-4, with D tentatively TRBD1 (5 bases). This TCR was sampled from a female donor with papillary thyroid cancer or a benign thyroid nodule (not recorded which). Some clones in this sample may be carry-over from other donors' samples. The CDR3 sequence: CASSPLRGGGEKLFF. The CDR3 region has the DNA TGTGCCAGCAGCCCCCTGCGTGGGGGAGGCGAAAAACTGTTTTTT. The variable domain in full, completed from reference TRBV7-6 and TRBJ1-4, reads GAGVSQSPRYKVTKRGQDVALRCDPISGHVSLYWYRQALGQGPEFLTYFNYEAQQDKSGLPNDRFSAERPEGSISTLTIQRTEQRDSAMYRCASSPLRGGGEKLFFGSGTQLSVL.